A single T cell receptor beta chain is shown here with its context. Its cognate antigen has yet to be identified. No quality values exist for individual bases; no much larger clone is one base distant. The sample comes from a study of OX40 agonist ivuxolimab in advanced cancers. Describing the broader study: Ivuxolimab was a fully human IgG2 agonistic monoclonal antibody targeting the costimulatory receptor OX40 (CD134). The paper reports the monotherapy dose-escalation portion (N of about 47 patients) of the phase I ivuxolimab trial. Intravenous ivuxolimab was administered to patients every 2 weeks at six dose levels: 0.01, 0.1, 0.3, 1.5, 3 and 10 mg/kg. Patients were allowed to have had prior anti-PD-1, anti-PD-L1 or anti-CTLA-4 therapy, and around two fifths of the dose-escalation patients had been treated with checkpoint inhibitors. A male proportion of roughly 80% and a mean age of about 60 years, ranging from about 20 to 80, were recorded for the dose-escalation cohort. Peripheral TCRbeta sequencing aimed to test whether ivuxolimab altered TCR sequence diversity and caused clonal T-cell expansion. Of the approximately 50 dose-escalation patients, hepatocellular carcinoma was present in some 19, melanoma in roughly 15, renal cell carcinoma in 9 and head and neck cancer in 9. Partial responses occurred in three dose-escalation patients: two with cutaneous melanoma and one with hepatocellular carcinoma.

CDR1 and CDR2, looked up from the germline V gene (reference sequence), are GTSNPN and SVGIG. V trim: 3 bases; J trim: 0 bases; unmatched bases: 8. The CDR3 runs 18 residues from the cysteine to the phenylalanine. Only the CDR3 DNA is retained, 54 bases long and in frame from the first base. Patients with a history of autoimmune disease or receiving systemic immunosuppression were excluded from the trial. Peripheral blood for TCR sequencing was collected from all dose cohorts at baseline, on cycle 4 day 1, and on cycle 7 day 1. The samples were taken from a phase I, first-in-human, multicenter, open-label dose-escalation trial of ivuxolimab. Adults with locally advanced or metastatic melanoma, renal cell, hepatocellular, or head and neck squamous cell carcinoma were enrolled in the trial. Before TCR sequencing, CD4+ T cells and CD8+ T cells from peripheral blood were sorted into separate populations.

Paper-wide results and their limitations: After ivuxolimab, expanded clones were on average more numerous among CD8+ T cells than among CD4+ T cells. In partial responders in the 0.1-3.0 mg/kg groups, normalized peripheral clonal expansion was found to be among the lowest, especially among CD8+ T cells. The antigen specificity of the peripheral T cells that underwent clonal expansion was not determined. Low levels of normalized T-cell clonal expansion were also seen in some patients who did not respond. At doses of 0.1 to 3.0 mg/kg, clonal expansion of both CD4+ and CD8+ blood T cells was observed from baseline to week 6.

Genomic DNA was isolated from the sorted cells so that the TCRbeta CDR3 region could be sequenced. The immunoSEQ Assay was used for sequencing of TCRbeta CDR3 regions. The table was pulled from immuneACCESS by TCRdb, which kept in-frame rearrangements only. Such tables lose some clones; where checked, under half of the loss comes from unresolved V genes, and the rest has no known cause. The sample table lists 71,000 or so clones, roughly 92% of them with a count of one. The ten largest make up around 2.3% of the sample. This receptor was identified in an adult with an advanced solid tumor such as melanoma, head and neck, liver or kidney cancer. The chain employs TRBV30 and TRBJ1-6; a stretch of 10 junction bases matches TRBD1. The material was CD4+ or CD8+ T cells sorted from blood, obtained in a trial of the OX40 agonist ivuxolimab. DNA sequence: TGTGCCTGGAGCCCCAGACAGGGGGCGAGCTCCTATAATTCACCCCTCCACTTT. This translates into CAWSPRQGASSYNSPLHF.